Following are 4 T cell receptor beta chains from one sample sequenced in a study of Ad26.COV2.S vaccination and SARS-CoV-2 variants. Sequencing was performed with immunoSEQ multiplex PCR; in TCRdb, only in-frame clones are kept and a portion is missing. The sample lists approximately 340,000 clones, about 85% occurring once. The treatment denotes: 15 to 20 received Ad26.COV2.S at low or high dose, single or two shots; roughly five received placebo; per-sample allocation not given. Samples were taken on day 63 after the first vaccine or placebo injection. The sequences come from peripheral blood, collected in a trial of Ad26.COV2.S vaccine versus placebo. The receptor source for this set is a person between 18 and 60 years old who received the Ad26.COV2.S COVID-19 vaccine or a placebo.

The chain links TRBV11-2 to TRBJ1-1, with D uncertain. With 2 bases removed from V and 4 bases from J, the gap between germline ends came to 14 bases. This CDR3 has 15 amino acids. From germline, CDR1 is SGHAT and CDR2 FQNNGV. This CDR3 reads CASSLSGYTITEAFF. The CDR3 DNA sequence: TGTGCCAGCAGCTTAAGTGGGTATACGATCACTGAAGCTTTCTTT.

The rearrangement uses TRBV28 and TRBJ1-2, with TRBD1 identical over 7 bases. V dropped 1 base and J dropped 6; count of bases not matched to a gene: 17. Germline V gene lookup returns CDR1 MDHEN and CDR2 SYDVKM. This CDR3 is built from 18 residues. This CDR3 reads CASSLSGPGGPRGNGYTF. In DNA form, the CDR3 reads TGTGCCAGCAGTTTATCGGGCCCAGGGGGGCCGCGAGGTAATGGCTACACCTTC.

The CDR3 DNA is TGTGCCAGTAGACCAGAGATCTCGCGGGGGGGCGGCGAGCAGTACTTC. Amino acids: CASRPEISRGGGEQYF. This chain uses TRBV19 with TRBJ2-7; 9 bases line up with TRBD2. V was clipped by 6 bases and J by 6 bases; unmatched bases: 15. This CDR3 is built from 16 residues. The germline CDR1 and CDR2 sequences are LNHDA and SQIVND (reference sequence).

The chain carries TRBV4-3 and TRBJ2-7; D is unclear. Germline assignment: CDR1 LGHNA and CDR2 YSLEER. V lost 0 bases, J lost 3 bases, and 6 bases lay in between. The CDR3 has 13 amino acids. CDR3 region: CASSQDQDYEQYF. The CDR3 DNA is TGCGCCAGCAGCCAAGATCAGGACTACGAGCAGTACTTC.